The 10 T cell receptor beta chains below all came from one sample that was sequenced in a study of identical twins. One entry per CDR3 protein results from TCRdb running MiXCR on the 5' RACE reads. The sample lists some 500,000 distinct CDR3 sequences, about 20% occurring once. This sample was also put to use in a study of T cells expressing NK-cell markers.

Sequenced sample: CD4+ T cells sorted from blood. All receptors come from a woman under 30 in good health.

This rearrangement joins TRBV29-1 to TRBJ2-3, with D hard to call. This CDR3 region has 12 residues. Germline lookup yields CDR1 SQVTM and CDR2 ANQGSEA. The V end was cut by 5 bases, the J end by 0 bases, with 6 bases between. The CDR3 here is CSVRRSTDTQYF. The CDR3 DNA reads as TGCAGCGTTCGGAGAAGCACAGATACGCAGTATTTT.

The gene calls are TRBV5-1 and TRBJ2-3; D not resolved. The V end lost 2 bases, the J end lost 8 bases, and 12 bases lay between the germline ends. The CDR3 runs 13 residues. The germline V gene has CDR1 SGHRS and CDR2 YFSETQ. CDR3 in DNA: TGCGCCAGCAGCTTTTCGAGCCCCGGTACGCAGTATTTT. As protein: CASSFSSPGTQYF.

This clonotype was detected ten times or more. The chain is built from TRBV12-3 or TRBV12-4 and TRBJ1-4; D gene unclear. V lost 4 bases, J lost 8 bases, and 14 bases lay in between. The CDR3 is 14 amino acids. The CDR3 loop reads CASSYDWQREKLFF. DNA for the CDR3: TGTGCCAGCAGTTATGACTGGCAAAGGGAAAAACTGTTTTTT.

This clonotype was observed at least ten times. The CDR3: CASSQNREWGKNIQYF. The CDR3 DNA follows: TGTGCCAGCAGCCAGAACAGGGAATGGGGTAAAAACATTCAGTACTTC. The chain joins TRBV7-2 to TRBJ2-4, with D perhaps TRBD1 (6 bases). Trimming removed 5 bases at V and 4 bases at J, with 18 bases between. Per germline, CDR1 SGHTA and CDR2 FQGNSA. The CDR3 contains 16 residues. The complete variable domain, with remaining parts taken from reference TRBV7-2 and TRBJ2-4, reads GAGVSQSPSNKVTEKGKDVELRCDPISGHTALYWYRQSLGQGLEFLIYFQGNSAPDKSGLPSDRFSAERTGGSVSTLTIQRTQQEDSAVYLCASSQNREWGKNIQYFGAGTRLSVL.

The V gene is TRBV6-1, the J gene TRBJ2-3, with 12 bases identical to TRBD2. J lost 8 bases, V lost 7 bases, and 7 bases had no gene match. This CDR3 region has 14 residues. The germline V gene encodes CDR1 MNHNS and CDR2 SASEGT. DNA of the CDR3: TGTGCCAGCATGACTAGCGGGGGAGTTAGTACGCAGTATTTT. It specifies CASMTSGGVSTQYF.

The chain employs TRBV6-5 and TRBJ2-1; perhaps D is TRBD1 or TRBD2 (5 bases each). The CDR3 has 13 residues. Germline V gene lookup returns CDR1 MNHEY and CDR2 SVGAGI. With 4 bases removed from V and 9 bases from J, the gap between germline ends came to 13 bases. The CDR3 loop is CASSSGLQREQFF. The CDR3 bases are TGTGCCAGCAGTTCGGGGCTCCAGCGTGAGCAGTTCTTC.

V is TRBV20-1 and J is TRBJ2-1; the match to TRBD2 covers 7 bases. This CDR3 has 15 residues. V was clipped by 0 bases and J by 7 bases; unmatched bases: 9. CDR1 and CDR2 (germline): DFQATT, SNEGSKA (reference sequence). The DNA of the CDR3 is TGCAGTGCTAGAGACTCCGGGGACTATGGAAATGAGCAGTTCTTC. Encoded protein: CSARDSGDYGNEQFF.

The genes are TRBV5-5 and TRBJ2-7, with D unresolved. V was shortened by 0 bases and J by 9 bases, with 16 bases between the two germline ends. The CDR3 is made up of 14 amino acids. Germline V gene sequence: CDR1 SGHKS, CDR2 YYEKEE (reference sequence). The CDR3: CASSLETVQLMQYF. The CDR3 nucleotides are TGTGCCAGCAGCTTGGAAACGGTACAGCTGATGCAGTACTTC.

J is TRBJ2-3 and V is TRBV5-1, with D perhaps assigned TRBD1 or TRBD2 (6 bases each). The germline V gene encodes CDR1 SGHRS and CDR2 YFSETQ. With 0 bases removed from V and 4 bases from J, the gap between germline ends came to 9 bases. The CDR3 is 14 amino acids. The CDR3 is CASSLDGGADTQYF. The CDR3, as DNA: TGCGCCAGCAGCTTGGACGGGGGCGCAGATACGCAGTATTTT.

This clonotype was seen only a few times. The chain carries TRBV29-1 and TRBJ1-1; D might be TRBD1 (5 bases). Trimming pared 4 bases from V and 0 bases from J, leaving 15 bases between. The CDR3 has 15 amino acids. In germline, CDR1 is SQVTM, CDR2 ANQGSEA. The CDR3 nucleotides read TGCAGCGTTGTAAGGGGCTACCCCATGAACACTGAAGCTTTCTTT. Protein product: CSVVRGYPMNTEAFF.